The entry below describes one T cell receptor (beta chain). Its target is unknown. After expansion with viral peptide pools in the ViraFEST assay, antigen-specific CD4+ T cells were sequenced. The authors isolated CD4+ T cells after ten to eleven days of culture. Previously uninfected by SARS-CoV-2, the vaccine recipients also showed negative nucleocapsid antibodies. On both days 3 and 7, half of the culture medium was replaced with IL-2 medium. This specimen belongs to a study of vaccination effects on CD4 cells after COVID-19. This table comes from immunoSEQ multiplex PCR, and its TCRdb copy is limited to in-frame clones, with some not included. The sample has around 41,000 clones, roughly four fifths seen once; the top ten hold 11%. Looked up from germline, CDR1 is GTSNPN and CDR2 is SVGIG (reference sequence). V gave up 2 bases and J gave up 6 bases, with 16 bases separating them. CDR3 length: 14 residues.

Notes on the study in general: Missing from the study were early post-infection timepoints, and its convalescent patients were few.

The chain couples TRBV30 to TRBJ1-1; a possible D gene is TRBD1 (5 bases). The source of this sequence is a human donor who received a COVID-19 vaccine. The sequenced sample was CD4+ T cells from PBMCs cultured with SARS-CoV-2 spike peptides, obtained before COVID-19 vaccination. CDR3 nucleotides: TGTGCCTGGAGTATAGGGGCGACGCTGGCTGAAGCTTTCTTT. Translating gives CAWSIGATLAEAFF.